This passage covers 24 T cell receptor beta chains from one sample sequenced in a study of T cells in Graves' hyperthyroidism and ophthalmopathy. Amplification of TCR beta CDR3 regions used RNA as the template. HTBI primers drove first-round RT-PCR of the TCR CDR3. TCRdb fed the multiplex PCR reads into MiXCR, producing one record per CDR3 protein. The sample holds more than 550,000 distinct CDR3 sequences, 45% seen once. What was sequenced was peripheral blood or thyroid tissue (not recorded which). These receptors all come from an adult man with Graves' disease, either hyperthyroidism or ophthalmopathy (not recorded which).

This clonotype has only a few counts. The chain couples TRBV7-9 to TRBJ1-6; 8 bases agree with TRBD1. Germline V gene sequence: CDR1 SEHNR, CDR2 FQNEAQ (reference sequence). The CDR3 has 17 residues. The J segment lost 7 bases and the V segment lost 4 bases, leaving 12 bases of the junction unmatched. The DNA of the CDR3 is TGTGCCAGCAGCTCGCACGACCTACAGGGGGAGAATTCACCCCTCCACTTT. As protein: CASSSHDLQGENSPLHF.

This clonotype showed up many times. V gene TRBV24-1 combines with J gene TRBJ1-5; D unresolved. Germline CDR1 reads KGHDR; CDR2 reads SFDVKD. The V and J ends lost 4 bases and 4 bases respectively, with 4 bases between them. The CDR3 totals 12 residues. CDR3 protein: CATSDLNQPQHF. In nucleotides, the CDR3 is TGTGCCACCAGTGACCTTAATCAGCCCCAGCATTTT.

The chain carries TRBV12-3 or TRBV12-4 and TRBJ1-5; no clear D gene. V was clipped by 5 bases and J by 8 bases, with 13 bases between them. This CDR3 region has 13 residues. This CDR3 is CASSGEQAEPQHF. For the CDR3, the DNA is TGTGCCAGCAGTGGGGAGCAAGCGGAGCCCCAGCATTTT.

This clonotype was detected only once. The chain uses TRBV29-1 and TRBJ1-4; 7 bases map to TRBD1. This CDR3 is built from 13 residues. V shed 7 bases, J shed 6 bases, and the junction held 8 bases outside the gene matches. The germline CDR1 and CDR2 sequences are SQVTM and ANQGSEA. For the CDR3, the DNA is TGCAGCGCAGGGGGGGGGCTGGATGAAAAACTGTTTTTT. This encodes CSAGGGLDEKLFF.

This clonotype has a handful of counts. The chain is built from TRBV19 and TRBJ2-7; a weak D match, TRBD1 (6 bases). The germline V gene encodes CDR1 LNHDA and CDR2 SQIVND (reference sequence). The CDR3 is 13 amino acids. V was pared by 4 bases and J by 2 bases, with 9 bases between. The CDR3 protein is CASSRAGAYEQYF. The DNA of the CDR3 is TGTGCCAGTAGTAGGGCAGGGGCCTACGAGCAGTACTTC.

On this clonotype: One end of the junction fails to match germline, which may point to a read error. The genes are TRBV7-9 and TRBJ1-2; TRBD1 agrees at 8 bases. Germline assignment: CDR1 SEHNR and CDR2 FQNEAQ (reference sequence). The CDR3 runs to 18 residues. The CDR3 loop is CASSLTEPLDRGDYGYTF. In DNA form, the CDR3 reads TGCGCCAGCAGCCTTACGGAGCCCCTAGACAGGGGAGACTATGGCTACACCTTC.

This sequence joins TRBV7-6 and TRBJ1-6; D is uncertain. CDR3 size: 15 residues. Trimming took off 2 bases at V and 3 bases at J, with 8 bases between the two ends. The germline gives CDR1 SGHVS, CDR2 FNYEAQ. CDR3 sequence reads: CASSLLTNYNSPLHF. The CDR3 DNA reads TGTGCCAGCAGCTTACTAACCAACTATAATTCACCCCTCCACTTT.

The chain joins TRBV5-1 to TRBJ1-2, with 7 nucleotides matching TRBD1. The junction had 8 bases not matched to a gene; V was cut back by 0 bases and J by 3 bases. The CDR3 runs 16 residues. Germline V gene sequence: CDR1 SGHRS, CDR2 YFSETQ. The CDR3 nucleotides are TGCGCCAGCAGCTTGGAGGCAGGGGGAGTTGACTATGGCTACACCTTC. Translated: CASSLEAGGVDYGYTF. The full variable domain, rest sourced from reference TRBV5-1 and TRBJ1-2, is KAGVTQTPRYLIKTRGQQVTLSCSPISGHRSVSWYQQTPGQGLQFLFEYFSETQRNKGNFPGRFSGRQFSNSRSEMNVSTLELGDSALYLCASSLEAGGVDYGYTFGSGTRLTVV.

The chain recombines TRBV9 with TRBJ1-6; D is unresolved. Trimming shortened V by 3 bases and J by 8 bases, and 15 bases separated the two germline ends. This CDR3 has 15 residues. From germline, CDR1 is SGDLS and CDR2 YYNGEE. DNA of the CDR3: TGTGCCAGCAGCGCCCGAGGAGGGTGGGATTCACCCCTCCACTTT. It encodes CASSARGGWDSPLHF.

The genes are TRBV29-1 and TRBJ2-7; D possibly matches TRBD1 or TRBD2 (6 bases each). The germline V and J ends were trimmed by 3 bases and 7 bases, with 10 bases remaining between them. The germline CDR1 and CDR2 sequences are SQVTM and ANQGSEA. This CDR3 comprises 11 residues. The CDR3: CSVDPGAEQYF. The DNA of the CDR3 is TGCAGCGTTGATCCGGGGGCGGAGCAGTACTTC.

CDR3 sequence (DNA): TGTGCCAGCAGCTTACCCGGGACCAACGTCGGGAATGAGCAGTTCTTC. It translates to CASSLPGTNVGNEQFF. This sequence joins TRBV11-2 and TRBJ2-7; perhaps D is TRBD1 or TRBD2 (5 bases each). The J call is uncertain, as TRBJ2-1 better fits the DNA end. The CDR3 totals 16 residues. From germline, CDR1 is SGHAT and CDR2 FQNNGV.

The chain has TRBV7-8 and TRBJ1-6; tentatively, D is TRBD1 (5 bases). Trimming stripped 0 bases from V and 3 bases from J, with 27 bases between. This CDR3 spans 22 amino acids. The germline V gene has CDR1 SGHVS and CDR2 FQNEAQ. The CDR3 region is CASSLAQFGRGNEGFYNSPLHF. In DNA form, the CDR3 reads TGTGCCAGCAGCTTAGCGCAATTCGGACGGGGCAACGAGGGCTTCTATAATTCACCCCTCCACTTT. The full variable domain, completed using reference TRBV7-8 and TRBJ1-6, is GAGVSQSPRYKVAKRGQDVALRCDPISGHVSLFWYQQALGQGPEFLTYFQNEAQLDKSGLPSDRFFAERPEGSVSTLKIQRTQQEDSAVYLCASSLAQFGRGNEGFYNSPLHFGNGTRLTVT.

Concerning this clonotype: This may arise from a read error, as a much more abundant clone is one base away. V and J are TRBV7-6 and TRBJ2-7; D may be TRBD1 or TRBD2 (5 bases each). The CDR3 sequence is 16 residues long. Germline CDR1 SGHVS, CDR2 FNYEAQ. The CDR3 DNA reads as TGTGCCTGCAGCTTACAGGCGCGGGCGGCCTCCTACGAGCAGTACTTC. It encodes CACSLQARAASYEQYF.

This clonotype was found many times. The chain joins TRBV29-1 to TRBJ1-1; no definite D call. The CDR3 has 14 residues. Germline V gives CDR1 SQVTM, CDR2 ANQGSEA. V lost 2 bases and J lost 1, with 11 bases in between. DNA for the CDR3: TGCAGCGTTGAACCGAGGACGGAGAACACTGAAGCTTTCTTT. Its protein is CSVEPRTENTEAFF.

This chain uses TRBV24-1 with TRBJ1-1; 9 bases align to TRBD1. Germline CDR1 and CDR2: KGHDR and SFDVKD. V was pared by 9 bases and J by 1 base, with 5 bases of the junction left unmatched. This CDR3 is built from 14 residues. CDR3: CATGEQGANTEAFF. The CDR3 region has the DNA TGTGCCACCGGAGAACAGGGGGCGAACACTGAAGCTTTCTTT.

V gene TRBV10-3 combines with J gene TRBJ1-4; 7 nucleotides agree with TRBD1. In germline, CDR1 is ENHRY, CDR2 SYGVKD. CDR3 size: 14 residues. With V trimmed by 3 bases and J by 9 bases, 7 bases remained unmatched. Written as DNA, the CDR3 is TGTGCCATCAGTGATTCCGGGACAGAAAAAAAACTGTTTTTT. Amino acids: CAISDSGTEKKLFF.

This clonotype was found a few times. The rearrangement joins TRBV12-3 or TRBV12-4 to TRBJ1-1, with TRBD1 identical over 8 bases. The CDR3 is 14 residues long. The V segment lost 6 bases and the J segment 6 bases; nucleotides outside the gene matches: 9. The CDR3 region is CASRQTGGEAEAFF. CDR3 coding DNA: TGTGCCAGCAGACAAACAGGGGGAGAGGCTGAAGCTTTCTTT.

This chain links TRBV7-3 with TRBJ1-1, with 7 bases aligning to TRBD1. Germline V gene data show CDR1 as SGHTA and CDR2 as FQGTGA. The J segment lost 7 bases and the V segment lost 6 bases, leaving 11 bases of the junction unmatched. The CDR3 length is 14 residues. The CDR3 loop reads CASRPGTELIEAFF. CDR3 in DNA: TGTGCCAGCAGACCCGGGACAGAGTTAATTGAAGCTTTCTTT.

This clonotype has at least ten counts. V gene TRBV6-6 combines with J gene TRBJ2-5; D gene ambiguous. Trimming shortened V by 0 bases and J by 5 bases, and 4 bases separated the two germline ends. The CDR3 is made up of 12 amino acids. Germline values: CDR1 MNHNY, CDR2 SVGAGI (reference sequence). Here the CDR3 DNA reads TGTGCCAGCAGTTACTCTCACGAGACCCAGTACTTC. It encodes CASSYSHETQYF.

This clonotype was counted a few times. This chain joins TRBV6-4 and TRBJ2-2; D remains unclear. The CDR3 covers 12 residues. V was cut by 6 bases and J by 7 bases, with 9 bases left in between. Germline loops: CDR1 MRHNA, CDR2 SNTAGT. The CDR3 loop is CASSQDVGELFF. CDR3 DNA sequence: TGTGCCAGCAGCCAGGACGTCGGGGAGCTGTTTTTT.

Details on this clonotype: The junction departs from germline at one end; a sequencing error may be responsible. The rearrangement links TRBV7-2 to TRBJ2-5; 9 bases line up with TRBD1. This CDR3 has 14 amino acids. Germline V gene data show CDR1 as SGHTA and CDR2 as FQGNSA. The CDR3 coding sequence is TGTGTCAGCAGCCCGGGGACAGGGCAAGAGACCCAGTACTTC. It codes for CVSSPGTGQETQYF.

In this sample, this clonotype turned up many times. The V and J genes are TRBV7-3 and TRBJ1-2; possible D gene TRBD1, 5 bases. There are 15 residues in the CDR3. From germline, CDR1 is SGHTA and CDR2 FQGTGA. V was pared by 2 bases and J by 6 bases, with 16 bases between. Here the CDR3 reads CASSLSPPGPDGYTF. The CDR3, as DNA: TGTGCCAGCAGCTTATCCCCCCCAGGGCCGGATGGCTACACCTTC.

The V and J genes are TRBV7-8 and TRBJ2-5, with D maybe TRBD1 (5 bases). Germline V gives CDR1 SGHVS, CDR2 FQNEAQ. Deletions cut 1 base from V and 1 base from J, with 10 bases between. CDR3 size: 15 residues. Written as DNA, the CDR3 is TGTGCCAGCAGCTTAGGTCCCAGGGTCCAAGAGACCCAGTACTTC. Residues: CASSLGPRVQETQYF. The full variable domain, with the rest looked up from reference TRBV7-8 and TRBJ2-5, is GAGVSQSPRYKVAKRGQDVALRCDPISGHVSLFWYQQALGQGPEFLTYFQNEAQLDKSGLPSDRFFAERPEGSVSTLKIQRTQQEDSAVYLCASSLGPRVQETQYFGPGTRLLVL.

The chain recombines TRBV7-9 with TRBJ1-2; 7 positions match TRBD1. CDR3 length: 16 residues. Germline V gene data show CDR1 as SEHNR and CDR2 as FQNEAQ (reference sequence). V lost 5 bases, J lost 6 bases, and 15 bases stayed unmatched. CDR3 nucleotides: TGTGCCAGCAGCCCCCAACTTTCTGAGGGGGCGAATGGCTACACCTTC. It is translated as CASSPQLSEGANGYTF.